A selection of T cell receptor beta chains follows, all from one sample in a study of T cell repertoires in cytomegalovirus infection. TCRdb processed the reads anew with MiXCR; each CDR3 protein has one entry. The sample lists 230,000 or so distinct CDR3 sequences, about a sixth seen once, with roughly 50% in the top ten. The sequencing input was CD8+ T cells from PBMCs. The receptors were gathered from a human donor in good health (CMV status not recorded). Some clones in this sample may be carry-over from other donors' samples. Each CDR3 is given with its conserved first and last residue. A D gene is named only where the DNA matches it firmly. A row's size may be missing; if present it is once, few, many or a size class.

>TRBV6-5|TRBD2|TRBJ2-5|many
CASSPRASGILQETQYF
TGTGCCAGCAGTCCCCGGGCTAGCGGGATACTACAAGAGACCCAGTACTTC
>TRBV5-1|.|TRBJ2-3|.
CASSLKGGDSTDTQYF
TGCGCCAGCAGCTTGAAGGGGGGGGATTCCACAGATACGCAGTATTTT
>TRBV14|.|TRBJ1-2|.
CASSQAVSFGYTF
TGTGCCAGCAGCCAAGCCGTAAGCTTTGGTTACACCTTC
>TRBV29-1|TRBD2|TRBJ2-1|few
CSGRTSGGPFPPYNEQFF
TGCAGCGGTCGGACTAGCGGGGGCCCATTCCCTCCATACAATGAGCAGTTCTTC
>TRBV11-2|.|TRBJ2-7|few
CASSLGRTWEQYF
TGTGCCAGCAGCTTAGGTAGAACCTGGGAGCAGTACTTC
>TRBV28|.|TRBJ2-3|.
CASSYPPTGPITDTQYF
TGTGCCAGCAGTTACCCGCCGACAGGACCCATCACAGATACGCAGTATTTT
>TRBV2|.|TRBJ2-7|.
CASSEPGSSQQYF
TGTGCCAGCAGTGAACCAGGCAGCTCCCAGCAGTACTTC
>TRBV20-1|TRBD2|TRBJ2-1|.
CSARPERLAGYNEQFF
TGCAGTGCTAGACCCGAGAGACTAGCGGGCTACAATGAGCAGTTCTTC
>TRBV5-6|.|TRBJ2-2|few
CASSYNTGELFF
TGTGCCAGCAGCTACAACACCGGGGAGCTGTTTTTT
>TRBV20-1|.|TRBJ2-1|few
CSAQAGVNNEQFF
TGCAGTGCTCAAGCCGGGGTCAACAATGAGCAGTTCTTC
>TRBV2|.|TRBJ1-1|few
CASSEATPRYTEAFF
TGTGCCAGCAGTGAAGCCACGCCCCGATACACTGAAGCTTTCTTT
>TRBV5-5|TRBD1|TRBJ2-7|few
CASSSGTGLIVEQYF
TGTGCCAGCAGCTCGGGGACAGGTCTGATTGTGGAGCAGTACTTC
>TRBV20-1|.|TRBJ2-7|.
CSVRGRYSYEQYF
TGCAGTGTCAGGGGCAGGTACTCCTACGAGCAGTACTTC
>TRBV6-1|.|TRBJ2-7|few
CASSQGPFSYEQYF
TGTGCCAGCAGCCAAGGTCCTTTTTCCTACGAGCAGTACTTC
>TRBV10-3|TRBD2|TRBJ2-5|.
CAISGLAGETFGMETQYF
TGTGCCATCAGTGGACTAGCGGGTGAAACGTTTGGGATGGAGACCCAGTACTTC
>TRBV19|TRBD1|TRBJ1-4|few
CASRIDRDRENEKLFF
TGTGCCAGTAGGATCGACCGGGACAGGGAGAATGAAAAACTGTTTTTT
>TRBV28|.|TRBJ1-5|.
CASSFDGRTANQPQHF
TGTGCCAGCAGTTTTGATGGCCGGACAGCGAATCAGCCCCAGCATTTT
>TRBV2|TRBD1|TRBJ2-1|few
CASSPGQEQFF
TGTGCCAGCAGTCCGGGACAGGAGCAGTTCTTC
>TRBV5-1|TRBD1|TRBJ2-1|few
CASRRDRVVNEQFF
TGCGCCAGCCGCCGGGACAGGGTGGTTAATGAGCAGTTCTTC
>TRBV7-9|.|TRBJ1-2|few
CASSLDPALYGYTF
TGTGCCAGCAGCTTAGACCCAGCACTCTATGGCTACACCTTC
>TRBV27|TRBD1|TRBJ1-2|many
CASSFTGTGGLSYGYTF
TGTGCCAGCAGTTTCACCGGGACAGGGGGGTTGAGCTATGGCTACACCTTC
>TRBV7-6|TRBD1|TRBJ1-1|many
CASSLQQGAEVTEAFF
TGTGCCAGCAGCTTACAACAGGGGGCCGAGGTCACTGAAGCTTTCTTT
>TRBV5-4|.|TRBJ1-1|few
CASSPTGEYTEAFF
TGTGCCAGCAGCCCCACGGGGGAGTACACTGAAGCTTTCTTT
>TRBV19|.|TRBJ2-1|few
CASSIVPSHNEQFF
TGTGCCAGTAGTATAGTCCCCTCCCACAATGAGCAGTTCTTC
>TRBV28|.|TRBJ1-2|.
CASSLLRSGGKGYTF
TGTGCCAGCAGTTTATTAAGGTCGGGGGGAAAAGGCTACACCTTC
>TRBV19|TRBD1|TRBJ2-7|.
CASSTDRLKTYEQYF
TGTGCCAGTAGTACGGACAGGTTGAAGACCTACGAGCAGTACTTC
>TRBV7-8|TRBD1|TRBJ2-7|many
CASSSGTGKISEQYF
TGTGCCAGCAGCTCAGGGACAGGGAAAATAAGCGAGCAGTACTTC
>TRBV20-1|.|TRBJ1-1|few
CSAPPPGPIEAFF
TGCAGTGCTCCCCCCCCGGGGCCAATCGAGGCTTTCTTT
>TRBV6-5|TRBD2|TRBJ2-1|.
CASSSSGGLYNEQFF
TGTGCCAGCAGTTCTAGCGGGGGCTTATACAATGAGCAGTTCTTC
>TRBV28|.|TRBJ2-2|many
CASRLRPLRANTGELFF
TGTGCCAGCAGACTCCGACCGTTACGGGCGAACACCGGGGAGCTGTTTTTT
>TRBV7-9|.|TRBJ2-2|.
CVSSPRTGTNTGELFF
TGTGTCAGCAGCCCAAGAACGGGTACGAACACCGGGGAGCTGTTTTTT
>TRBV7-6|TRBD1|TRBJ2-2|many
CASSSTGGTGELFF
TGTGCCAGCAGTTCCACAGGGGGCACCGGGGAGCTGTTTTTT
>TRBV2|.|TRBJ1-6|.
CASSEVGERLYNSPLHF
TGTGCCAGCAGTGAAGTAGGTGAACGACTCTATAATTCACCCCTCCACTTT
>TRBV28|.|TRBJ2-7|many
CASSLGVQALSYEQYF
TGTGCCAGCAGTTTAGGGGTGCAGGCACTCTCCTACGAGCAGTACTTC
>TRBV11-2|.|TRBJ2-7|.
CASSLVVSPRAYEQYF
TGTGCCAGCAGCTTAGTGGTGTCACCAAGGGCCTACGAGCAGTACTTC
>TRBV12-3/TRBV12-4|.|TRBJ2-7|many
CASSLGPRVPYEQYF
TGTGCCAGCAGTTTAGGTCCCAGGGTGCCCTACGAGCAGTACTTC
>TRBV7-9|TRBD1|TRBJ1-2|many
CASSLVGRGSYGYTF
TGTGCCAGCAGCTTAGTAGGCAGGGGGAGCTATGGCTACACCTTC
>TRBV20-1|.|TRBJ2-2|.
CSARDFGNTGELFF
TGCAGTGCTAGAGATTTCGGCAACACCGGGGAGCTGTTTTTT
>TRBV5-6|.|TRBJ2-1|many
CASSSTKIYNEQFF
TGTGCCAGCAGCTCCACTAAGATATACAATGAGCAGTTCTTC
>TRBV6-2/TRBV6-3|.|TRBJ1-1|few
CASSLGGDTTEAFF
TGTGCCAGCAGTCTGGGAGGGGACACCACTGAAGCTTTCTTT
>TRBV20-1|.|TRBJ1-6|many
CSAEGGQDSSPLHF
TGCAGTGCCGAGGGGGGCCAAGATTCTTCACCCCTCCACTTT
>TRBV6-6|.|TRBJ1-5|many
CASISGDNQPQHF
TGTGCCAGCATTTCGGGGGACAATCAGCCCCAGCATTTT
>TRBV20-1|TRBD1|TRBJ1-2|many
CSARRTGEALF
TGCAGTGCCCGACGGACAGGAGAAGCCCTCTTC
>TRBV27|.|TRBJ2-7|.
CASSLSMPYEQYF
TGTGCCAGCAGTTTATCGATGCCTTACGAGCAGTACTTC
>TRBV29-1|.|TRBJ2-2|.
CSVEPGNTGELFF
TGCAGCGTTGAGCCGGGGAACACCGGGGAGCTGTTTTTT
>TRBV7-2|.|TRBJ2-7|many
CASSSPTLNHEQYF
TGTGCCAGCAGCTCACCGACCCTTAACCACGAGCAGTACTTC
>TRBV7-9|.|TRBJ2-5|.
CASSFSFDLGETQYF
TGTGCCAGCAGCTTCTCCTTTGACCTGGGGGAGACCCAGTACTTC
>TRBV19|.|TRBJ1-2|many
CASSDTPGYGYTF
TGTGCCAGTAGTGACACCCCCGGTTATGGCTACACCTTC
>TRBV10-3|.|TRBJ1-5|few
CAISLRPGNQPQHF
TGTGCCATCAGTCTGAGACCTGGGAATCAGCCCCAGCATTTT
>TRBV4-3|.|TRBJ1-2|.
CASSQDARIYGYTF
TGCGCCAGCAGCCAAGATGCCAGAATCTATGGCTACACCTTC